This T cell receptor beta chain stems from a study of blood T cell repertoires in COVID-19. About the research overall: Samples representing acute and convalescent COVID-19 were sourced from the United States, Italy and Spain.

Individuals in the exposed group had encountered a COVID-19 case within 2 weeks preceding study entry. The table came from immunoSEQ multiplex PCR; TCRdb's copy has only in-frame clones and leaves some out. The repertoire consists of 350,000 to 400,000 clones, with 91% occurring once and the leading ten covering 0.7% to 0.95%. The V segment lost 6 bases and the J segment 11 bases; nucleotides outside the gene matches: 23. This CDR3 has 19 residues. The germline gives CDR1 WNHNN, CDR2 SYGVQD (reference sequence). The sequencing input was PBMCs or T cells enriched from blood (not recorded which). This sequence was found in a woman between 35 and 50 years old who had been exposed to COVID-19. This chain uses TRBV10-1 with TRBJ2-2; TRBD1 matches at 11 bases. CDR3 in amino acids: CASSENIRTGGGRGRELFF. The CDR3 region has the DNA TGCGCCAGCAGCGAGAACATTAGGACAGGGGGCGGTCGTGGACGTGAGCTGTTTTTT.